This section outlines one T cell receptor (beta chain) sequence together with its context. This clone was counted a single time. What antigen it recognizes has not been identified. Base-call qualities are not available, and no considerably larger clone is one nucleotide away. The CDR3 starts with the cysteine, ends with the phenylalanine, and has 17 residues. The retained sequence is limited to the CDR3, 51 bases, with the frame set at the first base. This entry belongs to a study of blood T cell repertoires in COVID-19 (dated by TCRdb to about 2020). Study-level background: Samples covering the acute and convalescent phases of COVID-19 were provided by collaborators in the United States, Italy and Spain. The prospective study material was composed of cDNA or gDNA derived from T cells, B-cell-depleted T cells, or PBMCs. Deeply sampled blood TCRbeta repertoires from subjects exposed to, actively infected with, or recovered from COVID-19 were included in the dataset. The repertoires were released in a freely available public database meant as a resource for research on the immune response to SARS-CoV-2. Samples were obtained from the ongoing ImmuneRACE study (first 160 participants) and from approximately 1,200 subjects provided by 6 global collaborators. Sample metadata almost always included a de-identified subject ID, COVID-19 status, age in years and sex. HLA class I and class II types, where available, came from metadata supplied by the sample provider rather than from assay-based typing. Summary of the overall study and its limitations: The quantity of clinical and demographic metadata differed by source and by participant and was supplied without curation.

In Seattle, one collaborating source enrolled patients while the infection was active and tracked those patients longitudinally over the course of disease. Whole blood was collected in K2EDTA tubes by collaborating institutions according to the institutions' own protocols. For TCRbeta analysis, collaborators shipped samples as frozen whole blood, isolated PBMCs, or DNA extracted from either of those sample types. TCRbeta CDR3 regions were amplified from genomic DNA using the immunoSEQ Assay, a bias-controlled multiplex PCR. Per the authors' processing: The number of nucleated cells in each sample was estimated from the amplification of reference gene primers within the assay. To quantify the absolute abundance of each unique TCRbeta CDR3 rearrangement, sequence reads were collapsed and filtered. For each sample, productive Simpson clonality was calculated as the square root of Simpson's diversity index over productive rearrangements. TCRdb provides this immuneACCESS table in a form limited to in-frame rearrangements. Some clones are lacking; in checked studies, under half of them reflect an unresolved V gene, and why the rest are absent is not known. V and J calls and clone size are those listed in that table; D and trimming were worked out from the DNA. A total of under 200,000 clones appear in this sample, approximately 91% of them only once. The ten most abundant clones make up around 5% of the sample.

Material for sequencing was peripheral blood. The TCR was taken from a man between 18 and 29 years old with COVID-19, enrolled during active disease. The chain is assembled from TRBV12-2 and TRBJ1-2. TRBV12-2 is classified as a pseudogene. The encoded CDR3 is CASRFLQSVKKGGGYTF. The bases are TGTGCAAGTCGCTTTCTTCAGAGTGTCAAGAAGGGAGGTGGCTACACCTTC.